This T cell receptor beta chain stems from a study of cytomegalovirus exposure and HLA in healthy donors. Regarding the study as a whole: Among immune exposure information, only CMV serostatus was available. A later analysis linked a missense DCLRE1C variant to TCR beta V- and J-gene trimming. Researchers reported that three CMV-associated chains were confirmed in vitro as CMV antigen-specific.

Both 60 Vbeta primers and 13 Jbeta primers went into the PCR. Profiled with immunoSEQ multiplex PCR; TCRdb holds only in-frame clones, not every one. The repertoire holds roughly 89,000 clones, with around 84% as singletons. There were likely unrecorded immune exposures, though donors were nominally healthy when sampled. With respect to this clone: Its antigen remains unidentified.

The sequencing input was PBMCs. This TCR was recovered from a man between 18 and 29 years old in good health and CMV-seronegative.

As DNA, the CDR3 is TGTGCCATCAGTGGTGGACAGGGTTTGGGCTACGAGCAGTACTTC. Translation: CAISGGQGLGYEQYF. The chain employs TRBV10-3 and TRBJ2-7; 8 bases align to TRBD1. Looked up from germline, CDR1 is ENHRY and CDR2 is SYGVKD. This CDR3 spans 15 amino acids. Trimming took 4 bases from V and 3 from J; bases not matched to a gene: 8.